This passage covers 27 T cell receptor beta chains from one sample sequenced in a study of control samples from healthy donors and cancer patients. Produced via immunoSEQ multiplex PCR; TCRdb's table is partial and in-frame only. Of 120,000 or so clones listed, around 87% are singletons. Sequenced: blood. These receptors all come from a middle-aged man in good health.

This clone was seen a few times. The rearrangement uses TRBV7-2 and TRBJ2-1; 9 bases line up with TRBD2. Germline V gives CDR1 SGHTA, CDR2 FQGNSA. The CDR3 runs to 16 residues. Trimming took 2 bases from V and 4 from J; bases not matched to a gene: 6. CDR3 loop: CASSLMLAGAYNEQFF. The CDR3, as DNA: TGTGCCAGCAGCTTAATGTTAGCGGGGGCTTACAATGAGCAGTTCTTC.

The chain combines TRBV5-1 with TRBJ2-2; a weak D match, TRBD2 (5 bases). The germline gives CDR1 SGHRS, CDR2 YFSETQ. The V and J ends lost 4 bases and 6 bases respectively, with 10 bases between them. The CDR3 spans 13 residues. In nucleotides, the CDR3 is TGCGCCAGCAGCGCCGTCGGGGCCGGGGAGCTGTTTTTT. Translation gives CASSAVGAGELFF.

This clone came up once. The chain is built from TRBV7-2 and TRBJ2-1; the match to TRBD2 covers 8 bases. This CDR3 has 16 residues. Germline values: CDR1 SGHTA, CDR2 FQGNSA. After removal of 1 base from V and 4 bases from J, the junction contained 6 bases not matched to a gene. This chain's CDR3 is CASSLGGSGKYNEQFF. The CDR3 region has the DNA TGTGCCAGCAGCTTAGGGGGTAGCGGGAAATACAATGAGCAGTTCTTC.

The CDR3: CASSFRQGDYGYTF. In DNA form, the CDR3 reads TGCGCCAGCAGCTTTAGACAGGGCGACTATGGCTACACCTTC. This chain links TRBV5-1 with TRBJ1-2; 7 bases fit TRBD1. Germline CDR1 is SGHRS and CDR2 is YFSETQ. This CDR3 region has 14 residues. V lost 2 bases to trimming and J lost 3 bases; unmatched junction nucleotides: 4.

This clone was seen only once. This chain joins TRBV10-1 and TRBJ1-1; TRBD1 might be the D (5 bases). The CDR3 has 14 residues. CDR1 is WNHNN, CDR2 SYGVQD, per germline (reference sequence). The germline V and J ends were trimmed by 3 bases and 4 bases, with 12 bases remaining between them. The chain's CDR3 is CASSDSGGVTEAFF. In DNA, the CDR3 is TGCGCCAGCAGTGACTCGGGGGGAGTCACTGAAGCTTTCTTT.

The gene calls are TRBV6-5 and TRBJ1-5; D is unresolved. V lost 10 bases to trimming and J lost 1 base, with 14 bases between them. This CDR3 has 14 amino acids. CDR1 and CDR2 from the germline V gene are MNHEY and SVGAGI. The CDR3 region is CAISTEASNQPQHF. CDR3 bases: TGTGCCATTTCGACCGAGGCGAGCAATCAGCCCCAGCATTTT.

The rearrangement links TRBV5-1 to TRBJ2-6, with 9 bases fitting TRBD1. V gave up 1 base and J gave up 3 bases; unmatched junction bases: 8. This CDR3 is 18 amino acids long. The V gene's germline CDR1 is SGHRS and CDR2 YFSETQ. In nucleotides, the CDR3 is TGCGCCAGCAGCTTGACAGGGGGCGCCCCGGTTGGGGCCAACGTCCTGACTTTC. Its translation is CASSLTGGAPVGANVLTF. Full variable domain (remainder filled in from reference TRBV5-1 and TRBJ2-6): KAGVTQTPRYLIKTRGQQVTLSCSPISGHRSVSWYQQTPGQGLQFLFEYFSETQRNKGNFPGRFSGRQFSNSRSEMNVSTLELGDSALYLCASSLTGGAPVGANVLTFGAGSRLTVL.

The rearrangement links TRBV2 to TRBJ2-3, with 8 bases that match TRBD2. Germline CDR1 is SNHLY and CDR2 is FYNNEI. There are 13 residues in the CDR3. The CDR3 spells CAHRAGVTDTQYF. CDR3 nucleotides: TGTGCACACAGAGCGGGGGTCACAGATACGCAGTATTTT.

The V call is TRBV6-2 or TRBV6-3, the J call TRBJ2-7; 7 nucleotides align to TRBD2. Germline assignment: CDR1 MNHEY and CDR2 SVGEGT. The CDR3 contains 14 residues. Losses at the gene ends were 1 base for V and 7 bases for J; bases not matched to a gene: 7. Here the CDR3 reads CASSYCGGGDEQYF. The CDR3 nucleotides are TGTGCCAGCAGTTACTGTGGCGGGGGAGATGAGCAGTACTTC.

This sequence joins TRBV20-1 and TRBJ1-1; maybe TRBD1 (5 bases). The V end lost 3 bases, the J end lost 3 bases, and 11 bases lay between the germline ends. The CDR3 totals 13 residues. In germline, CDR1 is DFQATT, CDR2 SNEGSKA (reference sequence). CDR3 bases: TGCAGTGCTAGTACGGGGCAGGACACTGAAGCTTTCTTT. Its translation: CSASTGQDTEAFF.

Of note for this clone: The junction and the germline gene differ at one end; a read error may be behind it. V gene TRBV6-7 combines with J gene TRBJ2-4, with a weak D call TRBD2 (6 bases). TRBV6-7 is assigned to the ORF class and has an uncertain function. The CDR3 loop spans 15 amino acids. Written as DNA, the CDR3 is TGTGCCGGCAGTCCCTTACTCGGGGGCAAAAACATTCAGTACTTC. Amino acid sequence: CAGSPLLGGKNIQYF.

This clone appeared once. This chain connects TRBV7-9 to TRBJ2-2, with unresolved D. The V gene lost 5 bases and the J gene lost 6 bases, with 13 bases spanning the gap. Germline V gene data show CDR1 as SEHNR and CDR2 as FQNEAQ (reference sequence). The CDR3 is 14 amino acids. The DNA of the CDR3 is TGTGCCAGCAGCCCCAAGAGTCTGGCCGGGGAGCTGTTTTTT. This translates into CASSPKSLAGELFF.

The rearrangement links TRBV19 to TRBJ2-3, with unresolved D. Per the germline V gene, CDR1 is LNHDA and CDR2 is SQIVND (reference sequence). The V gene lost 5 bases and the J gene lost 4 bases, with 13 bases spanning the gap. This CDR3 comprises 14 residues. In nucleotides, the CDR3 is TGTGCCAGTAGTGTAGGGTTTGGCCCAGATACGCAGTATTTT. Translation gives CASSVGFGPDTQYF.

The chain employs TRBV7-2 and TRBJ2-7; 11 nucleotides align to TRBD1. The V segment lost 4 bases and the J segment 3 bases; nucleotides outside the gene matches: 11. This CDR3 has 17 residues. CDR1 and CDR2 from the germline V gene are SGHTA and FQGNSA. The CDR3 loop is CASSWGQGVRSGYEQYF. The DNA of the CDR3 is TGTGCCAGCAGCTGGGGACAGGGGGTCCGGTCAGGCTACGAGCAGTACTTC.

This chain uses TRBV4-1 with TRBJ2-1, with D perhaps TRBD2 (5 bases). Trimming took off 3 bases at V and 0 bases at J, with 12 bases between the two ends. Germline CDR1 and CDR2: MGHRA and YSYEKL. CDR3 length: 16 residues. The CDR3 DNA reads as TGCGCCAGCAGCCAGCAGCCGGGAAGCTCCTACAATGAGCAGTTCTTC. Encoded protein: CASSQQPGSSYNEQFF.

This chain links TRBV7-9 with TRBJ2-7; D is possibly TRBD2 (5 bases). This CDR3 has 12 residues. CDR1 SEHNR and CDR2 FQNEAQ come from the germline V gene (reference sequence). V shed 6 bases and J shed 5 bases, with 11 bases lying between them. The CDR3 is CASRAGGNEQYF. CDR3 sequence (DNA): TGTGCCAGCAGGGCGGGTGGGAACGAGCAGTACTTC.

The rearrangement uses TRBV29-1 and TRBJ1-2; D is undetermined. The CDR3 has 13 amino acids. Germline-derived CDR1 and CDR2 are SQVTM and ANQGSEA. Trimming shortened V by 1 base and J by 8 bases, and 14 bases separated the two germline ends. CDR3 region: CSVEGAGLGGYTF. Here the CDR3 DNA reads TGCAGCGTTGAAGGTGCCGGCCTAGGGGGCTACACCTTC.

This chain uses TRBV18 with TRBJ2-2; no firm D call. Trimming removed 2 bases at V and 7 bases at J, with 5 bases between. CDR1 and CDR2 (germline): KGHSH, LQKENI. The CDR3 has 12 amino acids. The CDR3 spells CASSPFVGELFF. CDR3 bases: TGTGCCAGCTCACCATTCGTCGGGGAGCTGTTTTTT.

The CDR3 sequence: CASSLGASGNTIYF. CDR3 DNA sequence: TGTGCCAGCAGTTTAGGGGCCTCTGGAAACACCATATATTTT. The chain recombines TRBV6-6 with TRBJ1-3, with a tentative D call TRBD1 (5 bases). There are 14 residues in the CDR3. Germline assignment: CDR1 MNHNY and CDR2 SVGAGI (reference sequence). The V end was cut by 4 bases, the J end by 0 bases, with 7 bases between.

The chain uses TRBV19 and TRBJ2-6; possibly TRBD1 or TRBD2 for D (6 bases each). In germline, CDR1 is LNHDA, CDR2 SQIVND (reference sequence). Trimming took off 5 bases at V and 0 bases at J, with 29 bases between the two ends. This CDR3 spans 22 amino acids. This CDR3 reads CASSPAPSGAIGTDSGANVLTF. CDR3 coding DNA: TGTGCCAGTAGTCCAGCTCCATCGGGGGCGATCGGTACTGACTCTGGGGCCAACGTCCTGACTTTC.

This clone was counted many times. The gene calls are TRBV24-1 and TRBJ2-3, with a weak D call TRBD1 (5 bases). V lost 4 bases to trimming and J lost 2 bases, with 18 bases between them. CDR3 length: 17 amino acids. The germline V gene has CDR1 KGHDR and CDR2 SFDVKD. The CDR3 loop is CATSDPRHDRNTDTQYF. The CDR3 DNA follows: TGTGCCACCAGTGACCCCAGACACGACAGAAACACAGATACGCAGTATTTT.

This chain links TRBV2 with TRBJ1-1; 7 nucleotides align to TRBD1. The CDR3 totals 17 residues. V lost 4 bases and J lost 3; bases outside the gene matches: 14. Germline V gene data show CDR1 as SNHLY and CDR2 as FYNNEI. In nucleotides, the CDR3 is TGTGCCAGCAGTGGACCGGGACAGTATTTCTATGACACTGAAGCTTTCTTT. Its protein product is CASSGPGQYFYDTEAFF.

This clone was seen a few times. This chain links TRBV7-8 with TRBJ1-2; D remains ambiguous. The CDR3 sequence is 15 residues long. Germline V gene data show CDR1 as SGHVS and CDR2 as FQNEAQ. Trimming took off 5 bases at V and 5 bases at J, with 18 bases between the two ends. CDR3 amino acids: CASSLRTALEYGYTF. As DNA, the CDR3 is TGTGCCAGCAGCCTGAGGACGGCCCTCGAATATGGCTACACCTTC.

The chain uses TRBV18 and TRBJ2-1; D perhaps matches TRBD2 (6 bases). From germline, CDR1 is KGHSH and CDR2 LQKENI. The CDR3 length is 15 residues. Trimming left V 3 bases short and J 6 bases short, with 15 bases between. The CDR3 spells CASSPAAGQLNEQFF. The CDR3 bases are TGTGCCAGCTCACCCGCGGCGGGGCAGCTCAATGAGCAGTTCTTC. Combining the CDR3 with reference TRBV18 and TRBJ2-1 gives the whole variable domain NAGVMQNPRHLVRRRGQEARLRCSPMKGHSHVYWYRQLPEEGLKFMVYLQKENIIDESGMPKERFSAEFPKEGPSILRIQQVVRGDSAAYFCASSPAAGQLNEQFFGPGTRLTVL.

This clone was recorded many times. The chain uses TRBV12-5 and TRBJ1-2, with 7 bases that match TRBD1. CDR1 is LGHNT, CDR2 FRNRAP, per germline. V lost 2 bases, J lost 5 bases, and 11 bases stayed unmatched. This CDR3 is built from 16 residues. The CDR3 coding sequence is TGTGCTAGTGGTTTGCTTCCCGGGACAGTTTCATATGGCTACACCTTC. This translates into CASGLLPGTVSYGYTF.

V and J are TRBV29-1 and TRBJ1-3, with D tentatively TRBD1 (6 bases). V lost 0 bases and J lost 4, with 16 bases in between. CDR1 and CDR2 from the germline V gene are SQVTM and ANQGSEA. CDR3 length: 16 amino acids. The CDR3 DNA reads TGCAGCGTTGAAGAGAGGGGGGGGCTATTCGGAAACACCATATATTTT. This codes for CSVEERGGLFGNTIYF.

The CDR3 loop is CASSRPGTSGSGANVLTF. The CDR3, as DNA: TGTGCCAGCAGCCGTCCCGGGACTAGCGGCTCTGGGGCCAACGTCCTGACTTTC. The chain couples TRBV11-3 to TRBJ2-6, with 11 bases matching TRBD2. Germline V gene data show CDR1 as SGHNT and CDR2 as YENEEA. The CDR3 totals 18 residues. Trimming at V came to 5 bases and at J to 0 bases, leaving 6 bases not matched to a gene.